Listed below are T cell receptor beta chains from one sample, sequenced in a study of PD-1 blockade in classical Hodgkin lymphoma. Profiling relied on immunoSEQ multiplex PCR, and the TCRdb table lists in-frame clones only, not all of them. The sample shows fewer than 30,000 clones, about 86% of them seen only once. Source: CD8+ T cells from blood, taken at baseline. The receptor set was obtained from a human donor with classical Hodgkin lymphoma. Each CDR3 is given with its conserved first and last residue. The D gene is left open where the match is weak. Clone size appears in some rows only: once, few, many, or a class for an expanded clone.

v_gene	j_gene	abundance	d_gene	CDR3aa	CDR3nt
TRBV27	TRBJ2-2	NA	NA	CASSLRQATGELFF	TGTGCCAGCAGTTTAAGGCAGGCCACCGGGGAGCTGTTTTTT
TRBV27	TRBJ2-7	NA	TRBD1	CASSTDRDRGYEQYF	TGTGCCAGCAGCACTGACCGGGACAGGGGCTACGAGCAGTACTTC
TRBV14	TRBJ2-2	NA	TRBD1	CASSPGQGGPGELFF	TGTGCCAGCAGCCCGGGACAGGGAGGGCCCGGGGAGCTGTTTTTT
TRBV7-6	TRBJ2-7	NA	TRBD1	CASSLGRGPSYEQYF	TGTGCCAGCAGCTTAGGCAGGGGGCCCTCCTACGAGCAGTACTTC
TRBV27	TRBJ2-7	NA	TRBD1	CASSLRGRNPYEQYF	TGTGCCAGCAGTTTAAGGGGGCGGAACCCCTACGAGCAGTACTTC
TRBV12-5	TRBJ2-5	NA	NA	CASGFLVGETQYF	TGTGCTAGTGGTTTCCTCGTGGGGGAGACCCAGTACTTC
TRBV29-1	TRBJ2-7	NA	TRBD1	CSIGTGSYEQYF	TGCAGCATAGGGACAGGCTCCTACGAGCAGTACTTC
TRBV9	TRBJ2-7	NA	TRBD2	CASSLSGTSGRYEQYF	TGTGCCAGCAGTCTATCCGGGACTAGCGGGAGGTATGAGCAGTACTTC
TRBV27	TRBJ1-1	NA	NA	CASSSLGDTEAFF	TGTGCCAGCAGTTCCCTGGGGGACACTGAAGCTTTCTTT
TRBV7-2	TRBJ1-5	once	NA	CASSLVGRDQPQHF	TGTGCCAGCAGCTTAGTTGGTCGTGATCAGCCCCAGCATTTT